Listed here are 22 T cell receptor beta chains from one sample, sequenced in a study of beta chain features in type 1 diabetes. Their cognate antigens are unknown. Expressed TCRB transcripts were sequenced after all isolated RNA was converted to cDNA. Using immunoSEQ multiplex PCR, the repertoire was profiled, and TCRdb retains in-frame clones only, with some absent. The repertoire holds around 300,000 clones, about 15% seen once, with roughly 0.015% in the top ten. Notes on the study in general: TCRB CDR3 length was moderately but significantly reduced in all four CD4+ subsets of Type 1 diabetes patients.

The specimen sequenced was naive CD4+ T cells from blood. These TCRs come from a young man with type 1 diabetes.

The chain uses TRBV5-1 and TRBJ1-2; D perhaps matches TRBD1 (6 bases). Looked up from germline, CDR1 is SGHRS and CDR2 is YFSETQ. V was cut by 0 bases and J by 4 bases, with 13 bases left in between. The CDR3 contains 15 residues. CDR3 sequence reads: CASSLDQGIGYGYTF. The CDR3 nucleotides are TGCGCCAGCAGCTTGGACCAGGGGATTGGCTATGGCTACACCTTC.

V gene TRBV20-1 combines with J gene TRBJ1-2; D remains unclear. CDR1 DFQATT and CDR2 SNEGSKA come from the germline V gene (reference sequence). The CDR3 sequence is 11 residues long. V was trimmed by 1 base and J by 8 bases, leaving 8 bases between them. The CDR3 DNA is TGCAGTGCTAGAGGGCGGGAAGGCTACACCTTC. The encoded protein is CSARGREGYTF.

The chain carries TRBV11-2 and TRBJ2-5; D is ambiguous. Germline CDR1 is SGHAT and CDR2 is FQNNGV. This CDR3 spans 13 amino acids. V lost 3 bases and J 0 bases, leaving 5 bases between the germline ends. This CDR3 reads CASSFPDQETQYF. For the CDR3, the DNA is TGTGCCAGCAGCTTTCCGGACCAAGAGACCCAGTACTTC.

V usage is TRBV4-2 and J usage is TRBJ1-5; 9 positions match TRBD1. The V gene end was trimmed by 6 bases and the J gene end by 3 bases; junction bases not matched to a gene: 6. The CDR3 spans 15 residues. Per germline, CDR1 LGHNA and CDR2 YNFKEQ. CDR3 sequence: CASRAGTGINQPQHF. The CDR3, as DNA: TGTGCCAGCAGAGCGGGGACAGGGATCAATCAGCCCCAGCATTTT.

This sequence joins TRBV19 and TRBJ2-1; TRBD1 matches 8 bases. The CDR3 covers 15 residues. The V and J ends lost 5 bases and 2 bases, in that order; junction bases with no gene match: 5. Germline-derived CDR1 and CDR2 are LNHDA and SQIVND (reference sequence). The CDR3 sequence: CASSADRGPYNEQFF. CDR3 nucleotides: TGTGCCAGTAGTGCAGACAGGGGCCCCTACAATGAGCAGTTCTTC. The whole variable domain, remainder taken from reference TRBV19 and TRBJ2-1, is DGGITQSPKYLFRKEGQNVTLSCEQNLNHDAMYWYRQDPGQGLRLIYYSQIVNDFQKGDIAEGYSVSREKKESFPLTVTSAQKNPTAFYLCASSADRGPYNEQFFGPGTRLTVL.

This clone was seen more than once but under ten times. The V and J genes are TRBV6-6 and TRBJ2-7, with D possibly being TRBD1 (6 bases). Deletions cut 6 bases from V and 7 bases from J, with 16 bases between. Per germline, CDR1 MNHNY and CDR2 SVGAGI (reference sequence). The CDR3 runs 13 residues. The CDR3 coding sequence is TGTGCCAGCAGCCTGACTACAGGGAGAGAGCAGTACTTC. This translates into CASSLTTGREQYF.

The V gene is TRBV19, the J gene TRBJ1-1, with 7 bases that match TRBD1. J gave up 6 bases and V 8 bases, and 12 bases lay outside the gene matches. This CDR3 is built from 14 residues. The germline gives CDR1 LNHDA, CDR2 SQIVND (reference sequence). CDR3 sequence reads: CASSGDREQAEAFF. The CDR3 region has the DNA TGTGCCAGTTCGGGCGACAGGGAACAAGCTGAAGCTTTCTTT.

For this clone: Other nucleotide sequences from this sample produce the same CDR3. The gene calls are TRBV9 and TRBJ2-6, with D possibly being TRBD1 (5 bases). The CDR3 contains 15 residues. V gave up 1 base and J gave up 1 base, with 6 bases separating them. The V gene's germline CDR1 is SGDLS and CDR2 YYNGEE. In DNA form, the CDR3 reads TGTGCCAGCAGCGTAAGGGGATCTGGGGCCAACGTCCTGACTTTC. It is translated as CASSVRGSGANVLTF.

Only a few counts were recorded for this clone. The chain recombines TRBV18 with TRBJ2-7; TRBD1 matches at 7 bases. CDR3 length: 14 amino acids. The ends lost 6 bases at V and 3 bases at J; junction bases unmatched: 8. In germline, CDR1 is KGHSH, CDR2 LQKENI. Here the CDR3 DNA reads TGTGCCAGCTCTCCCAAACAGGGGTTCTACGAGCAGTACTTC. Translated: CASSPKQGFYEQYF.

This clone was counted only a few times. This chain connects TRBV5-4 to TRBJ2-7, with D possibly matching TRBD1 (6 bases). CDR1 and CDR2 from the germline V gene are SGHNT and YYREEE (reference sequence). V was shortened by 4 bases and J by 4 bases, with 21 bases between the two germline ends. There are 16 residues in the CDR3. As DNA, the CDR3 is TGTGCCAGCAGCCCATCGGGCGTAAGGACAGAATACGAGCAGTACTTC. Its translation is CASSPSGVRTEYEQYF.

This chain joins TRBV27 and TRBJ1-5; 7 nucleotides line up with TRBD1. The V segment lost 4 bases and the J segment 0 bases; nucleotides outside the gene matches: 18. This CDR3 spans 20 amino acids. The V gene's germline CDR1 is MNHEY and CDR2 SMNVEV (reference sequence). CDR3 region: CASSSPVRTGLGGSNQPQHF. DNA for the CDR3: TGTGCCAGCAGTTCACCAGTACGGACAGGCCTGGGTGGTAGCAATCAGCCCCAGCATTTT.

J is TRBJ1-2 and V is TRBV4-2; D perhaps matches TRBD1 (6 bases). V gave up 4 bases and J gave up 8 bases, with 14 bases separating them. CDR1 is LGHNA and CDR2 is YNFKEQ in the germline V gene. The CDR3 consists of 13 residues. The CDR3: CASSPDRKGGYTF. DNA of the CDR3: TGTGCCAGCAGCCCCGACAGGAAGGGGGGCTACACCTTC.

The sample holds one count of this clone. This chain links TRBV5-6 with TRBJ1-1; TRBD1 might be the D (6 bases). The CDR3 has 14 residues. V was shortened by 4 bases and J by 6 bases, with 16 bases between the two germline ends. Germline CDR1 reads SGHDT; CDR2 reads YYEEEE. CDR3 protein: CASSRLQGTAEAFF. CDR3 coding DNA: TGTGCCAGCAGCCGACTACAGGGAACGGCTGAAGCTTTCTTT.

There are a few counts of this clone. The chain uses TRBV7-9 and TRBJ2-5; 8 bases line up with TRBD1. The CDR3 covers 14 residues. The V gene end was trimmed by 6 bases and the J gene end by 5 bases; junction bases not matched to a gene: 8. Germline V gene data show CDR1 as SEHNR and CDR2 as FQNEAQ (reference sequence). The CDR3: CASSPSRGQETQYF. The CDR3 DNA follows: TGTGCCAGCAGTCCCTCCAGGGGGCAGGAGACCCAGTACTTC.

The chain joins TRBV6-1 to TRBJ1-2, with a weak D call TRBD1 (6 bases). Deletions cut 8 bases from V and 4 bases from J, with 14 bases between. This CDR3 region has 13 residues. Germline CDR1 MNHNS, CDR2 SASEGT. In DNA, the CDR3 is TGTGCCAGCTCTGCGACAGGAGTCTATGGCTACACCTTC. This translates into CASSATGVYGYTF.

This chain connects TRBV7-9 to TRBJ2-5; the D gene is possibly TRBD1 (5 bases). V lost 3 bases to trimming and J lost 4 bases, with 18 bases between them. The CDR3 sequence is 16 residues long. The germline CDR1 and CDR2 sequences are SEHNR and FQNEAQ (reference sequence). Here the CDR3 reads CASSFRQWSLRETQYF. The CDR3 coding sequence is TGTGCCAGCAGCTTTAGACAGTGGTCTCTTAGAGAGACCCAGTACTTC.

There are a few counts of this clone. The chain combines TRBV27 with TRBJ2-1, with TRBD2 identical over 9 bases. V shed 0 bases, J shed 7 bases, and the junction held 4 bases outside the gene matches. Germline V gene lookup returns CDR1 MNHEY and CDR2 SMNVEV (reference sequence). The CDR3 consists of 15 residues. CDR3 amino acids: CASSLSPSGANEQFF. As DNA, the CDR3 is TGTGCCAGCAGTTTATCGCCTAGCGGGGCGAATGAGCAGTTCTTC.

This clone was picked up a small number of times. The genes are TRBV30 and TRBJ1-2; maybe TRBD1 (5 bases). The CDR3 has 14 residues. CDR1 is GTSNPN, CDR2 SVGIG, per germline (reference sequence). The V end lost 0 bases, the J end lost 7 bases, and 15 bases lay between the germline ends. In DNA form, the CDR3 reads TGTGCCTGGAGTGTACAGGCAGGGCGTCGTGGCTACACCTTC. Its translation: CAWSVQAGRRGYTF.

For the CDR3, the DNA is TGTGCCAGCAGTGACCCCGGGACAGTCACCTACGAGCAGTACTTC. Its protein product is CASSDPGTVTYEQYF. The chain has TRBV25-1 and TRBJ2-7; 7 bases agree with TRBD1. From germline, CDR1 is MGHDK and CDR2 SYGVNS. This CDR3 has 15 amino acids. J was trimmed by 2 bases and V by 3 bases; bases with no gene match: 7.

This clone was observed a handful of times. The V call is TRBV5-1, the J call TRBJ2-2; maybe TRBD1 (6 bases). There are 13 residues in the CDR3. Germline-derived CDR1 and CDR2 are SGHRS and YFSETQ. Trimming stripped 4 bases from V and 7 bases from J, with 11 bases between. CDR3 DNA sequence: TGCGCCAGCAGCGAACAGGGTAACGGGGAGCTGTTTTTT. This translates into CASSEQGNGELFF.

This clone was observed a few times. The V call is TRBV5-6, the J call TRBJ1-2; TRBD1 is a possible D gene (6 bases). Germline CDR1 and CDR2: SGHDT and YYEEEE. The CDR3 spans 12 residues. V shed 6 bases and J shed 8 bases, with 14 bases lying between them. CDR3 protein: CASNPRGWGYTF. As DNA, the CDR3 is TGTGCCAGCAACCCGAGGGGGTGGGGCTACACCTTC.

The chain joins TRBV6-5 to TRBJ2-3; D not resolved. The CDR3 is made up of 14 amino acids. V was cut by 0 bases and J by 0 bases, with 4 bases left in between. The germline gives CDR1 MNHEY, CDR2 SVGAGI. CDR3: CASSYSSSTDTQYF. The CDR3 bases are TGTGCCAGCAGTTACTCGAGCAGCACAGATACGCAGTATTTT.